Below are 22 T cell receptor beta chains sequenced from a single sample in a study of blood T cells in healthy people across ages (dated by TCRdb to about 2015). Libraries were constructed by 5' RACE. Sequencer: Illumina HiSeq 2500. A second about 7 to 12 cycle PCR used a sample-barcoded 5' primer and a J-beta primer mix. The public reads were run again by TCRdb, first through fastp at Q25 and then through MiXCR, and only productive beta chains were kept. One record per CDR3 amino acid sequence lists the most common genes and DNA. This sample has about 320,000 distinct CDR3 sequences in its table, and less than 30% of those were observed once. The biggest ten clones account for approximately 29% of the sample. Sequencing input: blood. All receptors come from a woman aged 65 to 85 in good health.

This clonotype was seen a handful of times. The V gene is TRBV7-9, the J gene TRBJ2-5, with 9 bases matching TRBD2. The V gene end was trimmed by 1 base and the J gene end by 1 base; junction bases not matched to a gene: 7. The length of the CDR3 is 17 residues. Looked up from germline, CDR1 is SEHNR and CDR2 is FQNEAQ (reference sequence). Here the CDR3 reads CASSLGLGGGAQETQYF. CDR3 bases: TGTGCCAGCAGCTTAGGTCTCGGCGGGGGGGCCCAAGAGACCCAGTACTTC.

CDR3 in DNA: TGTGCCACCGGAGGGACTAGCGGTAGCACAGATACGCAGTATTTT. Its translation is CATGGTSGSTDTQYF. The rearrangement links TRBV24-1 to TRBJ2-3; 11 bases map to TRBD2. J lost 0 bases, V lost 9 bases, and 4 bases had no gene match. The germline V gene encodes CDR1 KGHDR and CDR2 SFDVKD. The CDR3 extends over 15 amino acids.

The chain combines TRBV21-1 with TRBJ2-5; TRBD1 is the table's D call, not checked against the DNA. The J call could be wrong; TRBJ2-7 is a better fit for the DNA end. TRBV21-1 has pseudogene status. The CDR3 is made up of 15 amino acids. The CDR3 DNA reads TGTGCCAGCAGCAATGTCGGCGGGACCACCTACGAGCAGTACTTC. Translated: CASSNVGGTTYEQYF.

Details on this clonotype: A much larger clone lies a single base off, so this may be a read error. The chain joins TRBV20-1 to TRBJ1-5, with a possible D match to TRBD1 (5 bases). The CDR3 contains 16 residues. Per the germline V gene, CDR1 is DFQATT and CDR2 is SNEGSKA (reference sequence). The CDR3 here is CSPKGQLEYSNQPRHF. For the CDR3, the DNA is TGCAGTCCTAAGGGGCAGCTGGAATATAGCAATCAGCCCCGGCATTTT.

This clonotype was observed at least ten times. This chain connects TRBV14 to TRBJ2-1, with 15 bases aligning to TRBD2. V dropped 4 bases and J dropped 0; count of bases not matched to a gene: 13. In germline, CDR1 is SGHDN, CDR2 FVKESK. CDR3 length: 21 residues. The CDR3 DNA reads TGTGCCAGCAGCCTGCTACCGGGACTAGCGGGAGGCCCCTACTCCTACAATGAGCAGTTCTTC. This sequence encodes CASSLLPGLAGGPYSYNEQFF.

J is TRBJ1-5 and V is TRBV12-3 or TRBV12-4; maybe TRBD1 (5 bases). The V and J ends lost 2 bases and 5 bases respectively, with 10 bases between them. The CDR3 extends over 14 amino acids. The CDR3 here is CASSLQGGDQPQHF. The CDR3 DNA sequence: TGTGCCAGCAGTTTACAGGGAGGGGATCAGCCCCAGCATTTT.

The chain has TRBV5-1 and TRBJ1-6; 9 nucleotides agree with TRBD1. This CDR3 region has 14 residues. With V trimmed by 3 bases and J by 6 bases, 1 base remained unmatched. Per germline, CDR1 SGHRS and CDR2 YFSETQ. CDR3 nucleotides: TGCGCCAGCAGCTCGGGACAGGGTAATTCACCCCTCCACTTT. Encoded protein: CASSSGQGNSPLHF.

The chain carries TRBV6-5 and TRBJ1-4, with D possibly being TRBD1 (6 bases). The CDR3 is 18 residues long. V lost 0 bases to trimming and J lost 5 bases, with 19 bases between them. CDR1 and CDR2 from the germline V gene are MNHEY and SVGAGI. The CDR3: CASSYSGGRLNPNEKLFF. DNA of the CDR3: TGTGCCAGCAGTTACTCAGGGGGACGCCTAAACCCGAATGAAAAACTGTTTTTT.

This clonotype has more than one count but fewer than ten. The V and J genes are TRBV6-6 and TRBJ1-2; no clear D. CDR1 MNHNY and CDR2 SVGAGI come from the germline V gene (reference sequence). With 4 bases removed from V and 7 bases from J, the gap between germline ends came to 10 bases. The CDR3 length is 12 residues. The CDR3 reads CASSSKKGGYTF. The CDR3 bases are TGTGCCAGCAGTTCTAAAAAGGGTGGCTACACCTTC.

This clonotype was found a few times. This rearrangement joins TRBV28 to TRBJ1-3, with D unclear. V lost 7 bases, J lost 7 bases, and 11 bases lay in between. CDR3 length: 12 amino acids. CDR1 MDHEN and CDR2 SYDVKM come from the germline V gene. The CDR3 nucleotides read TGTGCCAGCACTAATAGTTGGAACACCATATATTTT. Protein sequence: CASTNSWNTIYF.

The chain carries TRBV3-1 and TRBJ2-5; 8 nucleotides line up with TRBD2. V lost 4 bases and J lost 3; bases outside the gene matches: 4. The CDR3 runs 14 residues. CDR1 is LGHDT, CDR2 YNNKEL, per germline (reference sequence). CDR3 nucleotide sequence: TGTGCCAGCAGCCCGGGAGGGTTAAAAGAGACCCAGTACTTC. Encoded protein: CASSPGGLKETQYF.

This clonotype has a handful of counts. The chain links TRBV5-1 to TRBJ2-5; D perhaps matches TRBD2 (5 bases). This CDR3 has 14 residues. Germline V lookup: CDR1 SGHRS, CDR2 YFSETQ. V was cut by 7 bases and J by 3 bases, with 16 bases left in between. CDR3 sequence (DNA): TGCGCCAGCGCCCGGGGAGAGTGGAAAGAGACCCAGTACTTC. Protein: CASARGEWKETQYF.

This clonotype turned up a few times. The chain uses TRBV5-6 and TRBJ2-2; no clear D. The CDR3 is made up of 14 amino acids. The V and J ends lost 6 bases and 2 bases respectively, with 11 bases between them. Germline CDR1 reads SGHDT; CDR2 reads YYEEEE. The CDR3 bases are TGTGCCAGCAACGCAGGTTTAAACACCGGGGAGCTGTTTTTT. This sequence encodes CASNAGLNTGELFF.

This clonotype appeared a few times. The V call is TRBV5-6, the J call TRBJ2-1, with D hard to call. The germline gives CDR1 SGHDT, CDR2 YYEEEE. The CDR3 spans 14 residues. V was pared by 1 base and J by 6 bases, with 11 bases between. CDR3 sequence: CASSLLHSANEQFF. The CDR3 region has the DNA TGTGCCAGCAGCTTGCTCCACTCAGCCAATGAGCAGTTCTTC.

V is TRBV7-3 and J is TRBJ2-1; no reliable D call. Germline CDR1 SGHTA, CDR2 FQGTGA. V was clipped by 2 bases and J by 4 bases, with 12 bases between them. This CDR3 comprises 15 residues. The CDR3: CASSLGSAAYNEQFF. For the CDR3, the DNA is TGTGCCAGCAGCTTAGGGTCCGCTGCGTACAATGAGCAGTTCTTC.

The chain couples TRBV20-1 to TRBJ1-3; D is unclear. V was shortened by 6 bases and J by 0 bases, with 9 bases between the two germline ends. This CDR3 is 13 amino acids long. Germline CDR1 DFQATT, CDR2 SNEGSKA (reference sequence). CDR3 DNA: TGCAGTGCCCCCTTTTCCTCTGGAAACACCATATATTTT. The encoded protein is CSAPFSSGNTIYF.

This clonotype was recorded a few times. The genes are TRBV6-1 and TRBJ2-4; 13 nucleotides agree with TRBD2. There are 17 residues in the CDR3. Germline V lookup: CDR1 MNHNS, CDR2 SASEGT. The ends lost 8 bases at V and 4 bases at J; junction bases unmatched: 11. The CDR3 nucleotides are TGTGCCAGCTCGGACCCCGGACTAGCGGGAGAGAAAAACATTCAGTACTTC. Its protein is CASSDPGLAGEKNIQYF.

This clonotype showed up just a few times. The chain has TRBV7-6 and TRBJ1-1; the match to TRBD1 covers 7 bases. J lost 6 bases, V lost 5 bases, and 9 bases had no gene match. Germline CDR1 SGHVS, CDR2 FNYEAQ. This CDR3 is built from 14 residues. The CDR3 sequence: CASSVSRGDAEAFF. The CDR3 DNA follows: TGTGCCAGCAGCGTCAGCAGGGGGGACGCTGAAGCTTTCTTT.

The chain combines TRBV12-3 or TRBV12-4 with TRBJ1-4; 7 nucleotides match TRBD1. The CDR3 consists of 15 residues. The V segment lost 5 bases and the J segment 3 bases; nucleotides outside the gene matches: 6. The CDR3 spells CASSPTGASNEKLFF. The CDR3 DNA reads TGTGCCAGCAGTCCTACAGGGGCCTCTAATGAAAAACTGTTTTTT.

There are a few counts of this clonotype. The V and J genes are TRBV29-1 and TRBJ2-7, with D tentatively TRBD2 (5 bases). V shed 7 bases and J shed 2 bases, with 18 bases lying between them. Per germline, CDR1 SQVTM and CDR2 ANQGSEA. The CDR3 runs 14 residues. CDR3 DNA: TGCAGCGGGCGAGCGGAATACTCCCCCTACGAGCAGTACTTC. It encodes CSGRAEYSPYEQYF.

This clonotype has just a few counts. The genes are TRBV20-1 and TRBJ2-1, with D maybe TRBD2 (6 bases). From germline, CDR1 is DFQATT and CDR2 SNEGSKA (reference sequence). The CDR3 has 13 residues. V was trimmed by 1 base and J by 8 bases, leaving 12 bases between them. CDR3 sequence reads: CSARVGGGDEQFF. As DNA, the CDR3 is TGCAGTGCTAGAGTCGGGGGAGGTGATGAGCAGTTCTTC.

About this clonotype: A junction boundary mismatches the germline segment, possibly from a read error. CDR3 amino acids: CASSVALSSYEQYF. The CDR3 nucleotides are TGTGCCAGCAGCGTAGCTTTAAGTTCCTACGAGCAGTACTTC. The gene calls are TRBV7-2 and TRBJ2-7, with D unclear. The V gene's germline CDR1 is SGHTA and CDR2 FQGNSA. CDR3 length equals 14 residues.